Detailed here is one T cell receptor beta chain. As yet, its antigen is unknown. These data originate in a study of spatial heterogeneity in lung cancer. The study, taken as a whole, reports: Expanded tumor TCRs that were ubiquitous appeared in blood more at resection than follow-up.

The presence of a unique molecular identifier marked each TCR cDNA molecule. TCRdb called the 5' RACE reads again in MiXCR, with one record for every CDR3 protein. The sample shows about 44,000 distinct CDR3 sequences, roughly 13% of them seen only once. The time point is: sample taken at primary tumor resection. Whole RNA, isolated from tumor, nontumor lung or frozen PBMC, was sequenced without prior sorting. The sample consisted of PBMCs, taken at surgery. The TCR comes from a male donor with early-stage non-small cell lung cancer.

CDR3 sequence: CASSLVRSSYEQYF. As DNA, the CDR3 is TGCGCCAGCAGCTTGGTAAGGAGCTCCTACGAGCAGTACTTC. The V gene is TRBV5-1, the J gene TRBJ2-7; D not certain. Trimming left V 0 bases short and J 0 bases short, with 7 bases between. Germline loops: CDR1 SGHRS, CDR2 YFSETQ. This CDR3 is built from 14 residues.